The sequence of this T cell receptor beta chain was determined in a study of cytomegalovirus exposure and HLA in healthy donors. Study observations and caveats: A list of 150 or so TCR beta chains associated with cytomegalovirus was given. Reportedly, HLA-A and HLA-B alleles of most subjects were accurately predicted from TCR beta. As immune exposure information, only CMV serostatus was available.

As concerns this clone: The antigen remains undetermined.

The CDR3 is 15 residues long. After removal of 4 bases from V and 4 bases from J, the junction contained 4 bases not matched to a gene. Germline lookup yields CDR1 SGHNT and CDR2 YENEEA. Primers for the PCR totalled 60 Vbeta and 13 Jbeta. Sequenced by immunoSEQ multiplex PCR; TCRdb stores in-frame clones only, minus some. The data contain some 110,000 clones, about four fifths of them singletons. The receptor comes from a man aged 35-49 years in good health and CMV-seronegative. The chain recombines TRBV11-3 with TRBJ2-3; 11 bases map to TRBD1. Material for sequencing was PBMCs. CDR3 coding DNA: TGTGCCAGCAGCTCCCGGGACAGGGGGGCAGATACGCAGTATTTT. Amino acid sequence: CASSSRDRGADTQYF.